This TCR beta chain is from a study of shared clonotypes between healthy human individuals. In the study overall: Three plates each covered CD4 naive and memory; CD8 naive two, CD8 memory one.

Across several immunoSEQ plates, the genomic DNA of each subset was split evenly. In the study's own analysis: In the immunoSEQ data, sequences were junction-only and lacked quality scores, so filtering differed. Produced via immunoSEQ multiplex PCR; TCRdb's table is partial and in-frame only. V, J and clone size reflect that table, while D and trimming were determined from the DNA. The data hold 550,000 to 750,000 clones, with around 92% observed a single time. In the naive CD8 group, cells lacked CD45RO and were positively selected for CCR7, so terminally differentiated effector memory CD45RA+ cells were left out. The CDR3 runs 18 residues. CDR1 is MDHEN and CDR2 is SYDVKM in the germline V gene. Trimming at V came to 5 bases and at J to 0 bases, leaving 13 bases not matched to a gene.

The TCR sequence derives from a man aged 25-40 years in good health. The sample was naive CD8+ T cells sorted from blood. The genes are TRBV28 and TRBJ1-3, with 7 bases lining up with TRBD1. This CDR3 is CASSILRQGLRSGNTIYF. CDR3 nucleotides: TGTGCCAGCAGTATCCTACGACAGGGTTTGCGCTCTGGAAACACCATATATTTT.